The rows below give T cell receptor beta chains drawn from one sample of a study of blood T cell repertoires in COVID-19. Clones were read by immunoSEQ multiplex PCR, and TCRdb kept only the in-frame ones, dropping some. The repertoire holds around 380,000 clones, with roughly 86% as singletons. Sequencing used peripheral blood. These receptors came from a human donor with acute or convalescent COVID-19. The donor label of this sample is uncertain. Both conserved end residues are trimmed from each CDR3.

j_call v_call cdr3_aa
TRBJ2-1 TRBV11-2 ASSLSRPNEQF
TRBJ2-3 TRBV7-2 ASSLVATGVTDTQY
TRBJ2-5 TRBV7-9 ASSFGDPSQETQY
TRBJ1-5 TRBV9 ASSVGEFNQPQH
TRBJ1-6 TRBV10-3 AISTGQGNSPLH
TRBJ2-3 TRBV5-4 ASSLAGAVDTQY
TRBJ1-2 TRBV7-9 ASSWFSANYGYT
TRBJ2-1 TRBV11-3 ASSLGLAGVNEQF
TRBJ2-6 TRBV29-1 SVEERDRASGANVLT
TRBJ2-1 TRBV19 ASSPRLADEQF
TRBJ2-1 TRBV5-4 ASSESSYNEQF
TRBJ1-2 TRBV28 ASRKMQGALNGYT
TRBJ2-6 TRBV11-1 ASSFRQSGANVLT
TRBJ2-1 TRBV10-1 ASSEPSGNNEQF
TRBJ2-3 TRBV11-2 ASSPPDLAVTDTQY
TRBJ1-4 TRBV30 ACLSLPGTGSAKLF
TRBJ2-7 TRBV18 ASSPFSQLAGGPSEQY
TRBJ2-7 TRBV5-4 ASSSILGTALTPYEQY
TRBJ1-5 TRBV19 ASSAPRTGRGNQPQH
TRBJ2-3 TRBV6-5 ASSYAAGDTQY
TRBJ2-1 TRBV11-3 ASSSGLAGREQF
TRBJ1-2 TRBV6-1 ASSERLYGYT
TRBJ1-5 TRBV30 AWSIGSNQPQH
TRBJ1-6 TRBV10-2 ASRLTGVGSPLH
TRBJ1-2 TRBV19 ASSILRGRRYGYT
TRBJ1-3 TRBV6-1 ASSETKTGYSGNTIY
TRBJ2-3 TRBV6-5 ASSLASDTQY
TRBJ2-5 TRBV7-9 ASTQGDQPTQY
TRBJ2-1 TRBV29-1 SVETSAGRTYNEQF
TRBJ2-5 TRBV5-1 ASSRTTGGETQY
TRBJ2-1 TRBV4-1 ASSQPPGERPSYNEQF
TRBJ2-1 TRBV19 ASSETSGTYNEQF
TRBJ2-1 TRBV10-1 ASSEYRTGSSEQF
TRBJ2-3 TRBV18 ASSRRGTDTQY